One and the same sample provided the 32 T cell receptor beta chains below, sequenced in a study of CD8+ T cells in alopecia areata. Extraction of RNA preceded its reverse transcription into cDNA, which served as the sequencing template. Profiled with immunoSEQ multiplex PCR; TCRdb holds only in-frame clones, not every one. The profile shows about 200,000 clones, about three fifths of them singletons. Sequencing used CD4+ T cells sorted from blood, obtained at week 0. The receptors stem from a human donor with alopecia areata.

The gene calls are TRBV6-6 and TRBJ1-2; D is uncertain. This CDR3 is built from 12 residues. Trimming left V 9 bases short and J 2 bases short, with 10 bases between. Germline values: CDR1 MNHNY, CDR2 SVGAGI (reference sequence). The CDR3 here is CASQGHNYGYTF. CDR3 sequence (DNA): TGTGCCAGTCAAGGCCACAACTATGGCTACACCTTC.

The gene calls are TRBV25-1 and TRBJ1-2, with a weak D call TRBD1 (5 bases). CDR3 length equals 14 residues. Germline V gene data show CDR1 as MGHDK and CDR2 as SYGVNS. Trimming removed 4 bases from V and 4 bases from J, with 13 bases in between. CDR3 sequence (DNA): TGTGCCAGCAGTGGCACGACAGCCGCCTATGGCTACACCTTC. It encodes CASSGTTAAYGYTF.

CDR3 DNA: TGTGCCAGCAGTGACTTAGGGGACACAAGGTACGAGCAGTACTTC. Its protein is CASSDLGDTRYEQYF. This sequence joins TRBV6-6 and TRBJ2-7; a weak D match, TRBD1 (6 bases). The CDR3 totals 15 residues. V was pared by 5 bases and J by 4 bases, with 18 bases between. Germline V CDR1 and CDR2: MNHNY, SVGAGI (reference sequence).

This chain links TRBV7-9 with TRBJ1-1; a weak D match, TRBD1 (6 bases). The germline CDR1 and CDR2 sequences are SEHNR and FQNEAQ (reference sequence). The ends were cut back, 5 bases at V and 6 bases at J, with 13 bases in the middle. This CDR3 is 13 amino acids long. The CDR3 DNA follows: TGTGCCAGCAGCCCCTGGGGGCAGGCTGAAGCTTTCTTT. Encoded protein: CASSPWGQAEAFF.

This clone was seen once. CDR3 residues: CASSLRGRGQGYTF. CDR3 DNA: TGTGCCAGCAGCTTACGGGGCAGGGGGCAGGGCTACACCTTC. The rearrangement joins TRBV6-5 to TRBJ1-2, with 8 bases identical to TRBD1. This CDR3 comprises 14 residues. Germline trimming cut 6 bases from V and 8 bases from J; bases unmatched to any gene: 11. Germline lookup yields CDR1 MNHEY and CDR2 SVGAGI.

The rearrangement uses TRBV7-9 and TRBJ2-2; D may match TRBD1 or TRBD2 (5 bases each). Deletions cut 5 bases from V and 6 bases from J, with 16 bases between. The CDR3 spans 15 residues. The V gene's germline CDR1 is SEHNR and CDR2 FQNEAQ (reference sequence). The CDR3 sequence: CASSPRDLKAGELFF. The CDR3 coding sequence is TGTGCCAGCAGCCCCCGGGACCTAAAGGCCGGGGAGCTGTTTTTT. The full variable domain, completed using reference TRBV7-9 and TRBJ2-2, is DTGVSQNPRHKITKRGQNVTFRCDPISEHNRLYWYRQTLGQGPEFLTYFQNEAQLEKSRLLSDRFSAERPKGSFSTLEIQRTEQGDSAMYLCASSPRDLKAGELFFGEGSRLTVL.

The rearrangement links TRBV6-6 to TRBJ1-4; 9 bases are shared with TRBD1. Germline values: CDR1 MNHNY, CDR2 SVGAGI (reference sequence). This CDR3 has 15 residues. Trimming cost V 2 bases and J 7 bases; bases outside gene matches: 5. The CDR3 DNA reads TGTGCCAGCAGTTACGGTGGGACAGGGACTGAAAAACTGTTTTTT. Its protein is CASSYGGTGTEKLFF.

Regarding this clone: Other nucleotide sequences from this sample produce the same CDR3. The chain joins TRBV10-3 to TRBJ2-1; TRBD2 agrees at 11 bases. Germline V gives CDR1 ENHRY, CDR2 SYGVKD. Trimming removed 5 bases from V and 5 bases from J; junction bases left unmatched: 2. The CDR3 is 14 residues long. CDR3 protein: CAISKLAGDNEQFF. CDR3 nucleotide sequence: TGTGCCATCAGTAAACTAGCGGGGGACAATGAGCAGTTCTTC.

This clone was recorded a few times. V gene TRBV5-1 combines with J gene TRBJ2-1; 10 nucleotides match TRBD2. After removal of 3 bases from V and 5 bases from J, the junction contained 2 bases not matched to a gene. Germline V lookup: CDR1 SGHRS, CDR2 YFSETQ. The CDR3 totals 14 residues. The CDR3 DNA follows: TGCGCCAGCAGCTGGGGACTAGCGAACAATGAGCAGTTCTTC. It encodes CASSWGLANNEQFF.

The chain is built from TRBV13 and TRBJ2-1; TRBD1 agrees at 7 bases. Germline trimming cut 0 bases from V and 6 bases from J; bases unmatched to any gene: 5. The CDR3 runs to 15 residues. The V gene's germline CDR1 is PRHDT and CDR2 FYEKMQ (reference sequence). The CDR3 DNA sequence: TGTGCCAGCAGCTTAGGCGACAGGGCCGGCAATGAGCAGTTCTTC. This encodes CASSLGDRAGNEQFF.

The V call is TRBV30, the J call TRBJ1-1; weak D call: TRBD1 (6 bases). With 4 bases removed from V and 0 bases from J, the gap between germline ends came to 12 bases. This CDR3 is built from 14 residues. From germline, CDR1 is GTSNPN and CDR2 SVGIG (reference sequence). This CDR3 reads CAWIHRVLNTEAFF. The CDR3 coding sequence is TGTGCCTGGATACACAGGGTCCTGAACACTGAAGCTTTCTTT.

Only a few counts were recorded for this clone. The CDR3 DNA is TGTGCCAGTGGAACGACAGGTTACGAGCAGTACTTC. Amino acid sequence: CASGTTGYEQYF. The chain uses TRBV19 and TRBJ2-7; possible D gene TRBD1, 6 bases. This CDR3 has 12 residues. Trimming took 8 bases from V and 4 from J, leaving 12 bases between them. Germline CDR1 LNHDA, CDR2 SQIVND (reference sequence).

This clone has only a few counts. This rearrangement joins TRBV4-2 to TRBJ2-1, with 8 bases that match TRBD2. This CDR3 comprises 15 residues. Trimming took 1 base from V and 7 from J; bases not matched to a gene: 6. Germline V CDR1 and CDR2: LGHNA, YNFKEQ. The CDR3 coding sequence is TGTGCCAGCAGCCAAGCGGGAGGGCTTAGGAATGAGCAGTTCTTC. It codes for CASSQAGGLRNEQFF.

This clone turned up a few times. This sequence joins TRBV7-2 and TRBJ2-1, with TRBD2 matching 7 bases. The V gene's germline CDR1 is SGHTA and CDR2 FQGNSA. V lost 6 bases and J lost 5; bases outside the gene matches: 7. The CDR3 covers 14 residues. This CDR3 is CASRPFGLDNEQFF. In DNA, the CDR3 is TGTGCCAGCAGACCGTTTGGACTAGACAATGAGCAGTTCTTC.

This rearrangement joins TRBV4-1 to TRBJ1-1; 10 positions agree with TRBD1. V gave up 2 bases and J gave up 10 bases; unmatched junction bases: 10. Per germline, CDR1 MGHRA and CDR2 YSYEKL. The CDR3 is made up of 15 amino acids. The CDR3 DNA reads TGCGCCAGCAGCCAACCCCGGGACAGGGGCTCGGGAGCTTTCTTT. Translating gives CASSQPRDRGSGAFF.

This chain uses TRBV5-1 with TRBJ2-7, with 13 bases that match TRBD2. The CDR3 totals 16 residues. The V and J ends lost 1 base and 9 bases, in that order; junction bases with no gene match: 10. Germline assignment: CDR1 SGHRS and CDR2 YFSETQ. The DNA for the CDR3 is TGCGCCAGCAGCTTGCTTGGACTAGCGGGAGAACGGGGGCAGTACTTC. It specifies CASSLLGLAGERGQYF.

This chain links TRBV5-1 with TRBJ2-7; D assignment may be TRBD1 or TRBD2 (5 bases each). CDR1 and CDR2 from the germline V gene are SGHRS and YFSETQ. V was pared by 4 bases and J by 2 bases, with 16 bases between. This CDR3 comprises 15 residues. CDR3 amino acids: CASSGSGTETYEQYF. In nucleotides, the CDR3 is TGCGCCAGCAGCGGCTCGGGGACGGAAACCTACGAGCAGTACTTC.

This rearrangement joins TRBV7-9 to TRBJ2-5; unclear D gene. CDR3 length equals 12 residues. The V and J ends lost 8 bases and 5 bases respectively, with 12 bases between them. Germline V gene sequence: CDR1 SEHNR, CDR2 FQNEAQ (reference sequence). In DNA form, the CDR3 reads TGTGCCAGCGCCGAGACCTTCGAGACCCAGTACTTC. Translation: CASAETFETQYF. Together with reference TRBV7-9 and TRBJ2-5, the CDR3 gives the full variable domain: DTGVSQNPRHKITKRGQNVTFRCDPISEHNRLYWYRQTLGQGPEFLTYFQNEAQLEKSRLLSDRFSAERPKGSFSTLEIQRTEQGDSAMYLCASAETFETQYFGPGTRLLVL.

The CDR3: CASTLTGGTTEAFF. CDR3 sequence (DNA): TGTGCCAGCACGTTAACAGGGGGGACCACTGAAGCTTTCTTT. The chain uses TRBV2 and TRBJ1-1, with 8 bases that match TRBD1. This CDR3 region has 14 residues. The germline CDR1 and CDR2 sequences are SNHLY and FYNNEI. V was clipped by 7 bases and J by 4 bases; unmatched bases: 8.

This clone has only a few counts. J is TRBJ1-5 and V is TRBV10-2; 8 bases fit TRBD1. The junction had 8 bases not matched to a gene; V was cut back by 6 bases and J by 7 bases. The CDR3 spans 14 residues. CDR1 and CDR2 (germline): WSHSY, SAAADI. CDR3 in amino acids: CASREGQVAQPQHF. CDR3 nucleotides: TGCGCCAGCAGAGAGGGACAGGTCGCCCAGCCCCAGCATTTT.

This chain connects TRBV7-8 to TRBJ2-7, with D perhaps matching TRBD1 or TRBD2 (5 bases each). The V gene lost 5 bases and the J gene lost 2 bases, with 16 bases spanning the gap. This CDR3 is built from 15 residues. The germline V gene has CDR1 SGHVS and CDR2 FQNEAQ. This CDR3 is CASSAIFRDPYEQYF. In DNA, the CDR3 is TGTGCCAGCAGCGCTATTTTCCGGGACCCCTACGAGCAGTACTTC.

This clone was observed at least ten times. V gene TRBV7-3 combines with J gene TRBJ1-6, with a possible D match to TRBD1 (5 bases). The V gene's germline CDR1 is SGHTA and CDR2 FQGTGA. Trimming removed 0 bases at V and 10 bases at J, with 13 bases between. The CDR3 is made up of 15 amino acids. CDR3 sequence: CASSLTAGKGSPLHF. In nucleotides, the CDR3 is TGTGCCAGCAGCTTAACGGCCGGAAAGGGGTCACCCCTCCACTTT.

This chain uses TRBV30 with TRBJ1-4; TRBD1 might be the D (6 bases). V was clipped by 5 bases and J by 8 bases, with 12 bases between them. The CDR3 is 12 amino acids. In germline, CDR1 is GTSNPN, CDR2 SVGIG (reference sequence). CDR3 DNA sequence: TGTGCCTGGGCCGGGACACACGAAAAACTGTTTTTT. Translating it yields CAWAGTHEKLFF.

This clone was seen only a few times. Other DNA sequences within the sample encode an identical CDR3. The chain links TRBV10-2 to TRBJ2-3; D is possibly TRBD1 (6 bases). V was cut by 6 bases and J by 1 base, with 11 bases left in between. The CDR3 spans 14 residues. The V gene's germline CDR1 is WSHSY and CDR2 SAAADI. CDR3 protein: CASSQGIGTDTQYF. The CDR3 bases are TGCGCCAGCAGCCAGGGGATCGGCACAGATACGCAGTATTTT.

This clone showed up just a few times. The gene calls are TRBV6-6 and TRBJ2-1; no reliable D call. Trimming removed 7 bases at V and 4 bases at J, with 8 bases between. CDR1 and CDR2 from the germline V gene are MNHNY and SVGAGI (reference sequence). The CDR3 spans 12 residues. CDR3 sequence (DNA): TGTGCCAGCACAGCCAGATACAATGAGCAGTTCTTC. Translation gives CASTARYNEQFF.

As to this clone: In the same sample, other DNA sequences code for this CDR3. This sequence joins TRBV5-1 and TRBJ2-5, with unresolved D. Germline CDR1 is SGHRS and CDR2 is YFSETQ. V dropped 0 bases and J dropped 2 bases, with 5 bases sitting between them. This CDR3 region has 13 residues. The CDR3 sequence: CASSLEGQETQYF. The DNA for the CDR3 is TGCGCCAGCAGCTTGGAGGGTCAAGAGACCCAGTACTTC.

The chain recombines TRBV11-2 with TRBJ2-3; 11 positions agree with TRBD2. Germline assignment: CDR1 SGHAT and CDR2 FQNNGV. The junction had 3 bases not matched to a gene; V was cut back by 3 bases and J by 4 bases. The CDR3 sequence is 15 residues long. CDR3 protein: CASSLLAGGSDTQYF. CDR3 in DNA: TGTGCCAGCAGCTTGCTAGCGGGAGGTTCAGATACGCAGTATTTT.

The CDR3 bases are TGTGCCAGCAGCGTCCGTCCCGGGGACGAGCAGTACTTC. Translated, it gives CASSVRPGDEQYF. The chain couples TRBV7-2 to TRBJ2-7; weak D call: TRBD2 (5 bases). V was cut by 5 bases and J by 5 bases, with 13 bases left in between. CDR1 and CDR2 from the germline V gene are SGHTA and FQGNSA. CDR3 length: 13 residues.

This chain uses TRBV6-5 with TRBJ1-2, with D perhaps matching TRBD1 (5 bases). CDR1 and CDR2 from the germline V gene are MNHEY and SVGAGI. V lost 5 bases and J 6 bases, leaving 16 bases between the germline ends. The CDR3 covers 14 residues. CDR3 sequence (DNA): TGTGCCAGCAGTACCCAGGGAATCGGGGATGGCTACACCTTC. Protein product: CASSTQGIGDGYTF.

The CDR3 reads CAWSVGLAGETQYF. The CDR3 region has the DNA TGTGCCTGGAGTGTAGGGCTAGCGGGAGAGACCCAGTACTTC. This sequence joins TRBV30 and TRBJ2-5; 8 bases map to TRBD2. Losses at the gene ends were 0 bases for V and 4 bases for J; bases not matched to a gene: 4. The CDR3 runs 14 residues. In germline, CDR1 is GTSNPN, CDR2 SVGIG (reference sequence).

The chain has TRBV29-1 and TRBJ1-1; D remains ambiguous. The length of the CDR3 is 13 residues. V was pared by 4 bases and J by 2 bases, with 11 bases between. Germline values: CDR1 SQVTM, CDR2 ANQGSEA. In nucleotides, the CDR3 is TGCAGCGTTGGAGGGCGGGCTAACACTGAAGCTTTCTTT. Translating gives CSVGGRANTEAFF.

The genes are TRBV7-9 and TRBJ1-5; TRBD1 aligns across 9 bases. J lost 3 bases, V lost 4 bases, and 7 bases had no gene match. The CDR3 consists of 16 residues. From germline, CDR1 is SEHNR and CDR2 FQNEAQ (reference sequence). DNA of the CDR3: TGTGCCAGCAGCTATTCCGGGACAGGGATCAATCAGCCCCAGCATTTT. It yields the protein CASSYSGTGINQPQHF.